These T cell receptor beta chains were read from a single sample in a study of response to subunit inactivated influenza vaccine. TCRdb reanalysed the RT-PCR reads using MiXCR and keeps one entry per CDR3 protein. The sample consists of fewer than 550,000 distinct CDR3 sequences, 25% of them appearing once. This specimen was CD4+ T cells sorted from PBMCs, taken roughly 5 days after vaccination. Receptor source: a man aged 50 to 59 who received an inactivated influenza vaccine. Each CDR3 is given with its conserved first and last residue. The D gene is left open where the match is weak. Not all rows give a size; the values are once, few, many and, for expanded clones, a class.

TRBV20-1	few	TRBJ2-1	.	TGCAGTGCTAGGGGGGGTAGCTACAATGAGCAGTTCTTC	CSARGGSYNEQFF
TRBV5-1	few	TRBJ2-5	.	TGCGCCAGCAGCTTGACAGACCTCCAAGAGACCCAGTACTTC	CASSLTDLQETQYF
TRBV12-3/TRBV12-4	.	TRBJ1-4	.	TGTGCCAGCAGTTCCCGGTCTGGGAGGGGAGAAAAACTGTTTTTT	CASSSRSGRGEKLFF
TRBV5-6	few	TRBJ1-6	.	TGTGCCAGCAGCGGCACTAAAGACAGGTTTGGTTCACCCCTCCACTTT	CASSGTKDRFGSPLHF
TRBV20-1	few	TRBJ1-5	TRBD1	TGCAGTGCTAGGACAGGGTGGAATCAGCCCCAGCATTTT	CSARTGWNQPQHF
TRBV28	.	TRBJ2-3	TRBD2	TGTGCCAGCAGTTTATGGGCTAGCGGGGGCAGTAGCACAGATACGCAGTATTTT	CASSLWASGGSSTDTQYF
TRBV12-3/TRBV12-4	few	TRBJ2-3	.	TGTGCCAGCAGTCCCGGCACGGGACTCCCAACGCATACGCAGTATTTT	CASSPGTGLPTHTQYF
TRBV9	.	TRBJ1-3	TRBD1	TGTGCCAGCAGCGCCACGGGACAGGGGGCTGGAAACACCATATATTTT	CASSATGQGAGNTIYF
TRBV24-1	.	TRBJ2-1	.	TGTGCCACCAGTGATTCAACAGGCCGGTCCTACAATGAGCAGTTCTTC	CATSDSTGRSYNEQFF
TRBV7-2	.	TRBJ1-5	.	TGTGCCAGCACCCCCTCAGGCAATCAGCCCCAGCATTTT	CASTPSGNQPQHF
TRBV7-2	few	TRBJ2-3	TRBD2	TGTGCCAGCAGCTTAGCCCCGGCTAGCGGGGGCAGGCAGTATTTT	CASSLAPASGGRQYF
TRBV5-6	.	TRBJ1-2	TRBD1	TGTGCCAGCAGTGGGACAGGGGGCAATGGCTACACCTTC	CASSGTGGNGYTF
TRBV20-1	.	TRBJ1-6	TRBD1	TGCACTGCTTCGGACAGGGGCTCCTATAATTCACCCCTCCACTTT	CTASDRGSYNSPLHF
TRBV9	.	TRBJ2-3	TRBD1	TGTGCCAGCAGCGCCGGGACAGCCTTAGATACGCAGTATTTT	CASSAGTALDTQYF
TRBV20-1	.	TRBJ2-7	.	TGCAGTGCTCGACGGGGTAAGGAGCAGTACTTC	CSARRGKEQYF
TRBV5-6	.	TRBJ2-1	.	TGTGCCAGCAGCTTCTCCGGGTACCACAATGAGCAGTTCTTC	CASSFSGYHNEQFF
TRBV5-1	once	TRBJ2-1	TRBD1	TGCGCCAGCAGCCCACGGGACAGGGGAACCAGGGAGCAGTTCTTC	CASSPRDRGTREQFF
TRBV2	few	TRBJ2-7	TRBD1	TGTGCCAGCAGCCCCCTGGGACAGGTCTACGAGCAGTACTTC	CASSPLGQVYEQYF
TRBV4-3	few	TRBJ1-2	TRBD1	TGCGCCAGCAGCCAAGCTCTATCCGCCGGGACAGGGGGAAGGTACACCTTC	CASSQALSAGTGGRYTF
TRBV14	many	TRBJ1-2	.	TGTGCCAGCAGCCCGAATGACATGTGGATTAACTATGGCTACACCTTC	CASSPNDMWINYGYTF
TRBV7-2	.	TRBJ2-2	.	TGTGCCAGCAGCTTAAGTCAGGGCTACACCGGGGAGCTGTTTTTT	CASSLSQGYTGELFF
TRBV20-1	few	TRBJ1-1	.	TGCAGTGCTAGAAGGCAGGACACTGAAGCTTTCTTT	CSARRQDTEAFF
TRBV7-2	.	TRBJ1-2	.	TGTGCCAGCAGCTACTCGGGAGGGGCCTATGGCTACACCTTC	CASSYSGGAYGYTF
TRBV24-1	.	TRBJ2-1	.	TGTGCCACCAGTGATCCAGACGGAAACAATGAGCAGTTCTTC	CATSDPDGNNEQFF
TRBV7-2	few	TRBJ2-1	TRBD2	TGTGCCAGCAGCTTAGCGGGACTAGCGGGAGGGCCGGATGAGCAGTTCTTC	CASSLAGLAGGPDEQFF
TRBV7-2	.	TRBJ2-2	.	TGTGCCAGCAGCTTAGCACAGGTGAACACCGGGGAGCTGTTTTTT	CASSLAQVNTGELFF
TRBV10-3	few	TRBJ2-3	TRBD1	TGTGCCATCAGTGGGACAGGGCGCACAGATACGCAGTATTTT	CAISGTGRTDTQYF
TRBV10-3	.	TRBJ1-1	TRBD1	TGTGCCACAGGGGGAAAAATGAACACTGAAGCTTTCTTT	CATGGKMNTEAFF
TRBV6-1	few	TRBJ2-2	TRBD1	TGTGCCAGCTTAAAGCCGGGGACAGGGAGAACCGGGGAGCTGTTTTTT	CASLKPGTGRTGELFF
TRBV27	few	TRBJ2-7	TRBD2	TGTGCCAGCAGTGCCGCGGGACTAGCGGGTACCTACGAGCAGTACTTC	CASSAAGLAGTYEQYF
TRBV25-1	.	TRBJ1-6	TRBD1	TGTGCCAGCAGTGCGGACAGGCTCTATAATTCACCCCTCCACTTT	CASSADRLYNSPLHF